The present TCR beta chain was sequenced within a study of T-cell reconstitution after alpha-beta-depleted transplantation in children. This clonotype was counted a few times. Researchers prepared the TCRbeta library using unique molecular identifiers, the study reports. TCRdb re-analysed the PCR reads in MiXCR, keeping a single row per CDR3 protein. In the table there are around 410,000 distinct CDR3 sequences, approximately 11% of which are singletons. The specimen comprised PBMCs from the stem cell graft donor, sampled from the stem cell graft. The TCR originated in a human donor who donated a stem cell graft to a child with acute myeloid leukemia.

The CDR3 reads CASSLRIMAASDYEQYF. Here the CDR3 DNA reads TGTGCCAGCAGTTTAAGGATTATGGCAGCCAGCGACTACGAGCAGTACTTC. The J gene is TRBJ2-7, the V gene TRBV12-3 or TRBV12-4; unclear D gene. V lost 2 bases, J lost 3 bases, and 20 bases lay in between. This CDR3 has 17 amino acids.